The rows below give T cell receptor beta chains drawn from one sample of a study of shared clonotypes between healthy human individuals. Produced via immunoSEQ multiplex PCR; TCRdb's table is partial and in-frame only. Here the sample spans 2,500,000 or so clones, under 95% being singletons. The material sequenced was naive CD4+ T cells from PBMCs. Every receptor here comes from a man aged 18 to 29 in good health. Some clones in this sample may be carry-over from other donors' samples. Both conserved end residues are part of each CDR3. The D gene is left open where the match is weak. The size field is filled for only some rows; it gives once, few, many or a size class.

d_gene,abundance,j_gene,v_gene,len,CDR3nt,CDR3aa
NA,NA,TRBJ2-2,TRBV28,15,TGTGCCAGCAGTTTAAGTCAGGGGAACACCGGGGAGCTGTTTTTT,CASSLSQGNTGELFF
NA,NA,TRBJ1-5,TRBV28,12,TGTGCCAGCAGCCCCCCCGTAGAGCCCCAGCATTTT,CASSPPVEPQHF
NA,NA,TRBJ2-7,TRBV30,13,TGTGCCTGGAGTACAGGGATCGCCTACGAGCAGTACTTC,CAWSTGIAYEQYF
NA,once,TRBJ2-3,TRBV6-5,14,TGTGCCAGCAGTTACTCTGGTGGCACAGATACGCAGTATTTT,CASSYSGGTDTQYF
NA,NA,TRBJ1-6,TRBV7-3,14,TGTGCCAGCAGCTTAGGGACACCTAATTCACCCCTCCACTTT,CASSLGTPNSPLHF
TRBD1,NA,TRBJ1-2,TRBV7-9,18,TGTGCCAGCAGCTTAGGAACCGGGACAGGGACGAGAGGATATGGCTACACCTTC,CASSLGTGTGTRGYGYTF
TRBD1,NA,TRBJ2-2,TRBV2,16,TGTGCCAGCAAACCGGGACAGGGGGCACTAGGCGGGGAGCTGTTTTTT,CASKPGQGALGGELFF
NA,NA,TRBJ2-3,TRBV11-1,16,TGTGCCAGCAGCTTAGGATGGACCCGAAGCACAGATACGCAGTATTTT,CASSLGWTRSTDTQYF
NA,NA,TRBJ1-2,TRBV2,17,TGTGCCAGCAGTGAGAGGCAGTGGGGATCCATCCACTATGGCTACACCTTC,CASSERQWGSIHYGYTF
NA,NA,TRBJ1-1,TRBV6-1,15,TGTGCCAGCAGTGAAGGTGGAGGGCCAAACACTGAAGCTTTCTTT,CASSEGGGPNTEAFF
NA,NA,TRBJ2-5,TRBV11-3,13,TGTGCCAGCAGCAAGGGACTGCAAGAGACCCAGTACTTC,CASSKGLQETQYF
NA,NA,TRBJ2-2,TRBV11-2,14,TGTGCCAGCAGTTTGCGTACGAACACCGGGGAGCTGTTTTTT,CASSLRTNTGELFF
TRBD1,once,TRBJ2-7,TRBV11-1,15,TGTGCCAGCAGCCTTGGACAGGGGGAAAGGTACGAGCAGTACTTC,CASSLGQGERYEQYF
TRBD1,NA,TRBJ1-5,TRBV27,16,TGTGCCAGCAGTGAGCGACAGGGGGCCGGAGCACAGCCCCAGCATTTT,CASSERQGAGAQPQHF
TRBD1,NA,TRBJ2-7,TRBV6-1,13,TGTGCCACCCGGGACAGGGGCCGCCCCGAGCAGTACTTC,CATRDRGRPEQYF
NA,once,TRBJ2-1,TRBV5-1,16,TGCGCCAGCAGGGCCTCCGGGCAGGTGCGGAGCAATGAGCAGTTCTTC,CASRASGQVRSNEQFF
TRBD1,NA,TRBJ1-5,TRBV7-2,15,TGTGCCAGCAGCCTACAACAGGGGTTGGATCAGCCCCAGCATTTT,CASSLQQGLDQPQHF
NA,NA,TRBJ2-6,TRBV4-3,17,TGCGCCAGCAGCCAAGATGGCTACCTCTCTGGGGCCAACGTCCTGACTTTC,CASSQDGYLSGANVLTF
TRBD1,NA,TRBJ1-1,TRBV29-1,12,TGCAGCGTACAGGGGTTTGTCACTGAAGCTTTCTTT,CSVQGFVTEAFF
NA,NA,TRBJ2-3,TRBV11-3,15,TGTGCCAGCAGCTTAGAAGGAGGCGGCCCGGATACGCAGTATTTT,CASSLEGGGPDTQYF
NA,NA,TRBJ1-5,TRBV19,13,TGTGCCAGTAGTATAACCCTCAATCAGCCCCAGCATTTT,CASSITLNQPQHF
NA,NA,TRBJ1-2,TRBV28,13,TGTGCCAGCAGTATAACAGGGAACTATGGCTACACCTTC,CASSITGNYGYTF
NA,NA,TRBJ2-1,TRBV5-1,20,TGCGCCAGCAGCTTTCCAGGAGGCGCGAACGCACGAAGCTCCTACAATGAGCAGTTCTTC,CASSFPGGANARSSYNEQFF
TRBD1,NA,TRBJ2-5,TRBV10-3,15,TGTGCCATCAGTGATTCGAAGGGGGCGGGAGAGACCCAGTACTTC,CAISDSKGAGETQYF
TRBD1,once,TRBJ1-2,TRBV18,16,TGTGCCAGCTCACCACAGGGACAGGGGGCATACTATGGCTACACCTTC,CASSPQGQGAYYGYTF
NA,NA,TRBJ2-3,TRBV9,13,TGTGCCAGCAGCGTAGGGGAGACAGATACGCAGTATTTT,CASSVGETDTQYF
TRBD1,NA,TRBJ1-2,TRBV28,16,TGTGCCAGCAGTTCTAACCTGGGACAGGCTAACTATGGCTACACCTTC,CASSSNLGQANYGYTF
NA,NA,TRBJ1-6,TRBV5-1,14,TGCGCCAGCAGCTTGGTTGGGGATAATTCACCCCTCCACTTT,CASSLVGDNSPLHF
TRBD1,NA,TRBJ1-1,TRBV7-8,16,TGTGCCAGCAGCTTATGGAGGACAGGGACGAACACTGAAGCTTTCTTT,CASSLWRTGTNTEAFF
NA,NA,TRBJ1-4,TRBV18,15,TGTGCCAGCTCGCCAACCATAGAGAGTAAAGAAAAACTGTTTTTT,CASSPTIESKEKLFF
NA,NA,TRBJ1-1,TRBV29-1,15,TGCAGCGTTGCTGCCATTTTCTCTGATAGCACTGAAGCTTTCTTT,CSVAAIFSDSTEAFF
TRBD1,once,TRBJ1-5,TRBV19,15,TGTGCCAGTAGTTCCACAGGGGTAGTTATTGAGCCCCAGCATTTT,CASSSTGVVIEPQHF
TRBD2,NA,TRBJ2-1,TRBV29-1,15,TGCAGCGGATACGGTAGCGGGAGCTCCTACAATGAGCAGTTCTTC,CSGYGSGSSYNEQFF
NA,NA,TRBJ1-1,TRBV5-1,16,TGCGCCAGCAGCCCTAGACCGGCCGGGGGAGACACTGAAGCTTTCTTT,CASSPRPAGGDTEAFF
TRBD1,NA,TRBJ2-7,TRBV28,15,TGTGCCAGCAGTTTATTCGGACAGGGTAACTACGAGCAGTACTTC,CASSLFGQGNYEQYF
TRBD1,NA,TRBJ2-7,TRBV6-6,15,TGTGCCAGCAGCCCCACCTACGGACAGGGATCCGAGCAGTACTTC,CASSPTYGQGSEQYF
TRBD2,NA,TRBJ2-5,TRBV5-1,14,TGCGCCAGCAGCCCGGGACTAGCCTCGGAGACCCAGTACTTC,CASSPGLASETQYF
NA,NA,TRBJ1-4,TRBV5-1,20,TGCGCCAGCAGCTTCGGACCGTCATCGGGCTCTTATTCCCGTAATGAAAAACTGTTTTTT,CASSFGPSSGSYSRNEKLFF
NA,NA,TRBJ1-5,TRBV7-2,13,TGTGCCAGCAGCTTAGAACGGGGTCAGCCCCAGCATTTT,CASSLERGQPQHF
NA,NA,TRBJ2-2,TRBV5-1,16,TGCGCCAGCAGCTTACAACCAGAGGGGAACACCGGGGAGCTGTTTTTT,CASSLQPEGNTGELFF
NA,NA,TRBJ2-5,TRBV6-5,16,TGTGCCAGCAGTTACTCGAGCCGAACGGGGAGAGAGACCCAGTACTTC,CASSYSSRTGRETQYF
TRBD1,NA,TRBJ1-1,TRBV5-1,17,TGCGCCAGCAGCGCGACTCCGGGACAGAAAGTGAACACTGAAGCTTTCTTT,CASSATPGQKVNTEAFF
TRBD1,NA,TRBJ1-5,TRBV2,13,TGTGCCAGCCAGAGACAGGGTTCTCAGCCCCAGCATTTT,CASQRQGSQPQHF
NA,NA,TRBJ1-2,TRBV7-9,16,TGTGCCAGCAGCTCCAGAGGGACGGGGAGGGACTATGGCTACACCTTC,CASSSRGTGRDYGYTF
NA,NA,TRBJ2-2,TRBV28,18,TGTGCCAGCACTAACCTCGAGGCCTTGGCCTCGAACACCGGGGAGCTGTTTTTT,CASTNLEALASNTGELFF
NA,NA,TRBJ2-4,TRBV4-2,14,TGTGCCAGCAGCCAAGGACTAGCCAAAAACATTCAGTACTTC,CASSQGLAKNIQYF
NA,NA,TRBJ2-2,TRBV28,12,TGTGCCATCCAGGGCAACATCGGGGAGCTGTTTTTT,CAIQGNIGELFF
TRBD2,NA,TRBJ2-7,TRBV28,15,TGTGCCAGCAGCCTGGGGGGGAGCGGGATCTACGAGCAGTACTTC,CASSLGGSGIYEQYF
TRBD1,NA,TRBJ1-2,TRBV28,16,TGTGCCAGCAGACTCACAGGGGGCATAGGGAACTATGGCTACACCTTC,CASRLTGGIGNYGYTF